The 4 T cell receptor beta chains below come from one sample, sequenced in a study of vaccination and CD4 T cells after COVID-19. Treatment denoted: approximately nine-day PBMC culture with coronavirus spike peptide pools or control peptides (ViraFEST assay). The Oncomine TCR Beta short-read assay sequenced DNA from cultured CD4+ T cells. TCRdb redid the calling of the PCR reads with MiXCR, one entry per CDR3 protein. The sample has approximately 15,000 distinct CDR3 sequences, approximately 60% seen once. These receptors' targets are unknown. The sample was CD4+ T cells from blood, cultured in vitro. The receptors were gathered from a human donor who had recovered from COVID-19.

This CDR3 is CASSYSFGLNTGELFF. The CDR3 DNA is TGTGCCAGCAGCTACTCTTTCGGGCTAAACACCGGGGAGCTGTTTTTT. This chain joins TRBV7-9 and TRBJ2-2; D ambiguous. Per germline, CDR1 SEHNR and CDR2 FQNEAQ (reference sequence). The CDR3 runs 16 residues. V gave up 4 bases and J gave up 2 bases, with 14 bases separating them.

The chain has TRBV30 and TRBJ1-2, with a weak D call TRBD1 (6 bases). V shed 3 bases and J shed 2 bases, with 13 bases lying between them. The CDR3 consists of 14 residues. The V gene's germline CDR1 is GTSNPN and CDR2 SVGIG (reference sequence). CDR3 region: CAWSLGQSNYGYTF. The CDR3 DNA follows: TGTGCCTGGAGCCTCGGACAGTCCAACTATGGCTACACCTTC.

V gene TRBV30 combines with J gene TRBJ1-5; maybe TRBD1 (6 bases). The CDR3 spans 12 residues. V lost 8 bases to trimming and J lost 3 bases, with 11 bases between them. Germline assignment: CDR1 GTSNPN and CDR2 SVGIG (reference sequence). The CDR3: CAGGDTNQPQHF. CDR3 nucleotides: TGTGCCGGGGGGGACACCAATCAGCCCCAGCATTTT.

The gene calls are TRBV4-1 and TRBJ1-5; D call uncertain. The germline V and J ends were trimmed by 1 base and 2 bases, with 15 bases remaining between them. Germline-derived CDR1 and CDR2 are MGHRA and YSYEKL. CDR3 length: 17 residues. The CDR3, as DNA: TGCGCCAGCAGCCAAGGGGCGGCCCGGGGTGGCAATCAGCCCCAGCATTTT. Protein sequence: CASSQGAARGGNQPQHF.